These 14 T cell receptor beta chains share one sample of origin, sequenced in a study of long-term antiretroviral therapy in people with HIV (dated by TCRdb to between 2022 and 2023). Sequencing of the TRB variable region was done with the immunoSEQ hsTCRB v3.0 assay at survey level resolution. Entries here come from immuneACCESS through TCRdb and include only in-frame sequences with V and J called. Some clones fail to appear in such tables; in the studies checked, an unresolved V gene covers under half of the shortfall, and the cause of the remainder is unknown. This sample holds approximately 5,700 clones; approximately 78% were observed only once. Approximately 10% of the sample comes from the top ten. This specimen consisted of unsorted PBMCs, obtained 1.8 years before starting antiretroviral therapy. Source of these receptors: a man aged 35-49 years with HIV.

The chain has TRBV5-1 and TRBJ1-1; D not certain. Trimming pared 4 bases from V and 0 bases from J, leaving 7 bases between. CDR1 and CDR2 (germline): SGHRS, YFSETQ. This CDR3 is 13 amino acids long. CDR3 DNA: TGCGCCAGCAGCCCCTTGGTGAACACTGAAGCTTTCTTT. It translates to CASSPLVNTEAFF.

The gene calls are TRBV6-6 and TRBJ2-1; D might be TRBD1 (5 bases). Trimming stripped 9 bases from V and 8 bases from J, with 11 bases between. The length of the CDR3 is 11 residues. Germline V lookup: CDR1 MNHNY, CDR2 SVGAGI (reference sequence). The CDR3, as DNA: TGTGCCAGTCAAGGGGTGGATGAGCAGTTCTTC. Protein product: CASQGVDEQFF.

The CDR3: CASSPRAGDTQYF. The CDR3 nucleotides are TGTGCCAGCAGCCCGAGAGCAGGGGACACGCAGTATTTT. The chain joins TRBV7-9 to TRBJ2-3; tentatively, D is TRBD1 (6 bases). CDR3 length: 13 residues. The V end lost 5 bases, the J end lost 9 bases, and 15 bases lay between the germline ends. Germline CDR1 reads SEHNR; CDR2 reads FQNEAQ (reference sequence).

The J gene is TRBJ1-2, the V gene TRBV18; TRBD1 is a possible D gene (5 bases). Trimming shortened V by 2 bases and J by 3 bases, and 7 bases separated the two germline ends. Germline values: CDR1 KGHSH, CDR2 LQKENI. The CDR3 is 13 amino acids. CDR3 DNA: TGTGCCAGCTCACCAGGGACGGACTATGGCTACACCTTC. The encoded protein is CASSPGTDYGYTF.

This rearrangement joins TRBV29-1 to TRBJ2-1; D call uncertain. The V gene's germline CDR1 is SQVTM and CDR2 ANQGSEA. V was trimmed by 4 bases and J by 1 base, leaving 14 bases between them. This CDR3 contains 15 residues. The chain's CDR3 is CSVVPPRSSYNEQFF. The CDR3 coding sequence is TGCAGCGTTGTACCCCCTAGGAGTTCCTACAATGAGCAGTTCTTC.

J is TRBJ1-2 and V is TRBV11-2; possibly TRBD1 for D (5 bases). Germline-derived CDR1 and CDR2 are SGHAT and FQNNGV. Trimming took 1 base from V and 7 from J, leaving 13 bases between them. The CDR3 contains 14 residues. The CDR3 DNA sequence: TGTGCCAGCAGCTTAGTTCAGGGCTCGGGTGGCTACACCTTC. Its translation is CASSLVQGSGGYTF.

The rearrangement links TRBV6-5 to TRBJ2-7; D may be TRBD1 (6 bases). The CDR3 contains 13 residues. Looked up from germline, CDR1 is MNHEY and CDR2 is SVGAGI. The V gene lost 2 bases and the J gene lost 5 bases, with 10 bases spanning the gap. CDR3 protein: CASSYGRGNEQYF. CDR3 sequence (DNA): TGTGCCAGCAGTTACGGCAGGGGCAACGAGCAGTACTTC.

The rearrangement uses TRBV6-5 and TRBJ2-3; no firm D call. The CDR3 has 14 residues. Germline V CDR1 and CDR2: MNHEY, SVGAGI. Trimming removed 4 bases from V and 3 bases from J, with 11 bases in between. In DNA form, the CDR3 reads TGTGCCAGCAGTTCGAACGGGCTAACAGATACGCAGTATTTT. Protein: CASSSNGLTDTQYF.

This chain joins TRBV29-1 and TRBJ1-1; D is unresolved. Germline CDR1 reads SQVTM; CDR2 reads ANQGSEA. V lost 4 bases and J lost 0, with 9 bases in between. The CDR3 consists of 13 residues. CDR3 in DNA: TGCAGCGTTGGCGACGTCATGAACACTGAAGCTTTCTTT. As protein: CSVGDVMNTEAFF. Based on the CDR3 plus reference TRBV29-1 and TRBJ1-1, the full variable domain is SAVISQKPSRDICQRGTSLTIQCQVDSQVTMMFWYRQQPGQSLTLIATANQGSEATYESGFVIDKFPISRPNLTFSTLTVSNMSPEDSSIYLCSVGDVMNTEAFFGQGTRLTVV.

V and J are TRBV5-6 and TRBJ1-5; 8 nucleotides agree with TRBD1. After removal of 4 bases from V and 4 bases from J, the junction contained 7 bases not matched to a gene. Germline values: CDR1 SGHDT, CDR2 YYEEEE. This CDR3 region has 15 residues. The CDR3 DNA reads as TGTGCCAGCAGCAATGCGGACAGGGTGAATCAGCCCCAGCATTTT. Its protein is CASSNADRVNQPQHF.

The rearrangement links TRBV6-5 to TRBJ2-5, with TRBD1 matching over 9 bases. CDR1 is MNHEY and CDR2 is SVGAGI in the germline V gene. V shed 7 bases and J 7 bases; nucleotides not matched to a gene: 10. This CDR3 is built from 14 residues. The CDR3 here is CASIATGGAGTQYF. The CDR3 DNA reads TGTGCCAGCATCGCCACAGGGGGCGCGGGGACCCAGTACTTC.

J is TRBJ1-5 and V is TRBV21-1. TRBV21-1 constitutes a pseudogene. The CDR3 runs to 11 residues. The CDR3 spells CASSQSQPQHF. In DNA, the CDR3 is TGTGCCAGCAGCCAAAGTCAGCCCCAGCATTTT.

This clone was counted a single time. CDR3 residues: CASSLGAGRGYTF. CDR3 DNA: TGTGCCAGCAGCTTAGGGGCAGGGAGAGGCTACACCTTC. V gene TRBV7-9 combines with J gene TRBJ1-2; TRBD1 is a possible D gene (5 bases). V was pared by 1 base and J by 8 bases, with 11 bases between. CDR3 length equals 13 residues. Germline CDR1 reads SEHNR; CDR2 reads FQNEAQ (reference sequence).

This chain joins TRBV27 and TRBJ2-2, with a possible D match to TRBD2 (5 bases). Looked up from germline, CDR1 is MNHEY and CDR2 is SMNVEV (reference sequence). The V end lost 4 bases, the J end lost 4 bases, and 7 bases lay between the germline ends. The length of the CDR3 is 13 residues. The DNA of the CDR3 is TGTGCCAGCAGTTATCGGGGCACCGGGGAGCTGTTTTTT. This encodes CASSYRGTGELFF.